This TCR beta chain was sequenced for a study of T-cell memory formation after mild COVID-19. Trimming took off 4 bases at V and 13 bases at J, with 8 bases between the two ends. CDR1 is SEHNR and CDR2 is FQNEAQ in the germline V gene (reference sequence). This CDR3 comprises 11 residues. TCRdb fed the 5' RACE reads into MiXCR, producing one record per CDR3 protein. In the table there are about 340,000 distinct CDR3 sequences, approximately 12% of which are singletons. The TCR sequence derives from a man younger than 30 who had mild COVID-19 (a few samples of this study predate the infection). Cell type and time point are not known. The rearrangement joins TRBV7-9 to TRBJ1-6, with no clear D. Sequencing was done on a sample of PBMCs or a T cell subset sorted from them (not recorded which). The CDR3 sequence: CASSSSGPLHF. Here the CDR3 DNA reads TGTGCCAGCAGCTCCAGTGGGCCCCTCCACTTT.